A single sample gave rise to the 21 T cell receptor beta chains below, sequenced in a study of CD8 T cells in Susac syndrome. Reverse transcription of about 0.5 to 1 ug RNA was carried out with random hexamers. A single record per CDR3 protein comes from TCRdb applying MiXCR to the immunoSEQ multiplex PCR reads. The repertoire holds approximately 280,000 distinct CDR3 sequences, with about 85% as singletons. Sequencing was carried out using CD8+ T cells from PBMCs. The receptors derive from a human donor with multiple sclerosis.

The chain uses TRBV28 and TRBJ2-7; D is unresolved. Germline V gene lookup returns CDR1 MDHEN and CDR2 SYDVKM. The CDR3 is made up of 13 amino acids. The V end was cut by 6 bases, the J end by 3 bases, with 12 bases between. The CDR3 DNA reads TGTGCCAGCAGCCGCCCGGGCCTCTACGAGCAGTACTTC. Residues: CASSRPGLYEQYF.

The chain joins TRBV30 to TRBJ2-2; 7 positions match TRBD1. The V gene's germline CDR1 is GTSNPN and CDR2 SVGIG (reference sequence). The CDR3 contains 10 residues. Unmatched junction bases numbered 5, after V lost 4 bases and J lost 15 bases. This chain's CDR3 is CAWMDRSMFF. Here the CDR3 DNA reads TGTGCCTGGATGGACAGGTCGATGTTTTTT. Complete variable domain (other parts from reference TRBV30 and TRBJ2-2): SQTIHQWPATLVQPVGSPLSLECTVEGTSNPNLYWYRQAAGRGLQLLFYSVGIGQISSEVPQNLSASRPQDRQFILSSKKLLLSDSGFYLCAWMDRSMFFGEGSRLTVL.

The rearrangement links TRBV25-1 to TRBJ1-1; 7 nucleotides line up with TRBD1. The CDR3 has 14 amino acids. Trimming removed 2 bases from V and 10 bases from J; junction bases left unmatched: 10. The germline gives CDR1 MGHDK, CDR2 SYGVNS. CDR3 protein: CASSEGGDRDGAFF. CDR3 DNA sequence: TGTGCCAGCAGTGAAGGAGGAGACAGGGACGGAGCTTTCTTT.

This clonotype was seen only a few times. The J gene is TRBJ2-7, the V gene TRBV4-1; 8 bases align to TRBD2. The CDR3 extends over 15 amino acids. Germline trimming cut 3 bases from V and 4 bases from J; bases unmatched to any gene: 8. Germline V gene data show CDR1 as MGHRA and CDR2 as YSYEKL. In DNA form, the CDR3 reads TGCGCCAGCAGCCAGACCGTGTCGGGAGGGTACGAGCAGTACTTC. As protein: CASSQTVSGGYEQYF.

The chain uses TRBV7-2 and TRBJ2-1, with a possible D match to TRBD2 (5 bases). Trimming took 3 bases from V and 2 from J, leaving 11 bases between them. The germline gives CDR1 SGHTA, CDR2 FQGNSA. The CDR3 runs to 15 residues. The CDR3 DNA sequence: TGTGCCAGCAGCTTGAGGCCGGGAACCTACAATGAGCAGTTCTTC. It translates to CASSLRPGTYNEQFF.

The V and J genes are TRBV4-1 and TRBJ2-1; no clear D. The V end lost 1 base, the J end lost 2 bases, and 6 bases lay between the germline ends. CDR1 and CDR2 from the germline V gene are MGHRA and YSYEKL. The CDR3 contains 14 residues. The CDR3 DNA reads TGCGCCAGCAGCCAAGGCCCTGCCTACAATGAGCAGTTCTTC. As protein: CASSQGPAYNEQFF.

This chain uses TRBV5-6 with TRBJ2-1; 7 nucleotides line up with TRBD1. This CDR3 has 15 amino acids. The V gene's germline CDR1 is SGHDT and CDR2 YYEEEE. With 3 bases clipped from V and 6 bases from J, the junction kept 9 bases outside the gene matches. In DNA form, the CDR3 reads TGTGCCAGCAGCTGGGTTGACAGGGAGCTCAATGAGCAGTTCTTC. Amino acids: CASSWVDRELNEQFF.

The chain is built from TRBV25-1 and TRBJ2-1; no clear D. Trimming removed 2 bases from V and 6 bases from J, with 11 bases in between. CDR3 length: 14 amino acids. CDR1 and CDR2 (germline): MGHDK, SYGVNS. This CDR3 is CASSEGEIGNEQFF. CDR3 sequence (DNA): TGTGCCAGCAGTGAAGGGGAAATAGGCAATGAGCAGTTCTTC.

V is TRBV7-9 and J is TRBJ1-4, with 10 bases fitting TRBD1. The junction had 18 bases not matched to a gene; V was cut back by 4 bases and J by 10 bases. Germline V gives CDR1 SEHNR, CDR2 FQNEAQ (reference sequence). CDR3 size: 18 residues. Here the CDR3 DNA reads TGTGCCAGCAGCTCCGGGACAGGGGATGGAGATGGTATTGGAAAACTGTTTTTT. Translating it yields CASSSGTGDGDGIGKLFF.

The rearrangement uses TRBV27 and TRBJ2-6, with TRBD1 identical over 8 bases. The CDR3 is 16 amino acids. Trimming took 2 bases from V and 1 from J; bases not matched to a gene: 1. Per germline, CDR1 MNHEY and CDR2 SMNVEV (reference sequence). CDR3 nucleotides: TGTGCCAGCAGTTTAGGACAGGGTTCTGGGGCCAACGTCCTGACTTTC. Its translation: CASSLGQGSGANVLTF.

J is TRBJ2-1 and V is TRBV10-3, with D maybe TRBD2 (6 bases). V was pared by 8 bases and J by 6 bases, with 23 bases between. The CDR3 runs to 16 residues. Germline V gene sequence: CDR1 ENHRY, CDR2 SYGVKD. In DNA form, the CDR3 reads TGTGCCATCTTGGGTTATAGTAGCGGAGGGGTCAATGAGCAGTTCTTC. It is translated as CAILGYSSGGVNEQFF.

The gene calls are TRBV5-1 and TRBJ2-7, with D tentatively TRBD2 (6 bases). The germline CDR1 and CDR2 sequences are SGHRS and YFSETQ. V lost 3 bases and J lost 7, with 23 bases in between. The CDR3 extends over 16 amino acids. Here the CDR3 reads CASSSYSTRSRGEQYF. The DNA for the CDR3 is TGCGCCAGCAGCTCATATTCGACTAGATCCAGAGGGGAGCAGTACTTC.

This chain links TRBV7-9 with TRBJ1-1; the D is unclear. This CDR3 contains 13 residues. Trimming stripped 4 bases from V and 3 bases from J, with 9 bases between. Germline V gives CDR1 SEHNR, CDR2 FQNEAQ (reference sequence). CDR3 protein: CASSSDRDTEAFF. The CDR3 bases are TGTGCCAGCAGCTCGGACCGGGACACTGAAGCTTTCTTT.

The genes are TRBV28 and TRBJ2-1; D might be TRBD2 (6 bases). CDR3 length equals 13 residues. From germline, CDR1 is MDHEN and CDR2 SYDVKM. The V end was cut by 6 bases, the J end by 9 bases, with 15 bases between. In DNA form, the CDR3 reads TGTGCCAGCAGGCGGAGACTAGAGGGTGAGCAGTTCTTC. This sequence encodes CASRRRLEGEQFF.

This chain links TRBV7-9 with TRBJ1-1, with D possibly matching TRBD1 (6 bases). Germline V gene sequence: CDR1 SEHNR, CDR2 FQNEAQ (reference sequence). The CDR3 loop spans 15 amino acids. Trimming left V 5 bases short and J 4 bases short, with 17 bases between. The CDR3 DNA follows: TGTGCCAGCAGCCACCCTTTGACAGGACCCACTGAAGCTTTCTTT. This sequence encodes CASSHPLTGPTEAFF.

This chain connects TRBV11-2 to TRBJ2-1; TRBD2 agrees at 9 bases. The V and J ends lost 2 bases and 3 bases, in that order; junction bases with no gene match: 5. The CDR3 has 16 amino acids. Germline V lookup: CDR1 SGHAT, CDR2 FQNNGV. CDR3 protein: CASSLRFSGGYNEQFF. The CDR3 DNA follows: TGTGCCAGCAGCTTACGGTTTAGCGGGGGCTACAATGAGCAGTTCTTC.

The V call is TRBV30, the J call TRBJ1-2; maybe TRBD1 (6 bases). Per germline, CDR1 GTSNPN and CDR2 SVGIG (reference sequence). The V end lost 3 bases, the J end lost 1 base, and 12 bases lay between the germline ends. The CDR3 contains 14 residues. CDR3 sequence (DNA): TGTGCCTGGAGAACCGGGACAATTAACTATGGCTACACCTTC. It translates to CAWRTGTINYGYTF.

The V gene is TRBV19, the J gene TRBJ2-7; 9 positions agree with TRBD1. Germline V gene sequence: CDR1 LNHDA, CDR2 SQIVND (reference sequence). CDR3 size: 14 residues. J gave up 2 bases and V 9 bases, and 8 bases lay outside the gene matches. CDR3 protein: CASRTGVPPYEQYF. The CDR3 region has the DNA TGTGCCAGCCGGACAGGGGTTCCCCCCTACGAGCAGTACTTC. The variable domain in full, with the rest retrieved from reference TRBV19 and TRBJ2-7, is DGGITQSPKYLFRKEGQNVTLSCEQNLNHDAMYWYRQDPGQGLRLIYYSQIVNDFQKGDIAEGYSVSREKKESFPLTVTSAQKNPTAFYLCASRTGVPPYEQYFGPGTRLTVT.

The rearrangement joins TRBV6-6 to TRBJ1-4; 7 nucleotides agree with TRBD1. CDR1 is MNHNY, CDR2 SVGAGI, per germline (reference sequence). The CDR3 has 14 residues. J gave up 7 bases and V 2 bases, and 4 bases lay outside the gene matches. The CDR3 is CASSYDRAGEKLFF. The CDR3 nucleotides read TGTGCCAGCAGTTACGACAGGGCTGGTGAAAAACTGTTTTTT.

The CDR3 DNA is TGCGCCAGCAGCTTGGATGTGGTGAGGAGCTCCTACGAGCAGTACTTC. Its translation: CASSLDVVRSSYEQYF. The chain has TRBV5-1 and TRBJ2-7; no clear D. Germline V gene sequence: CDR1 SGHRS, CDR2 YFSETQ. V shed 0 bases and J shed 0 bases, with 13 bases lying between them. The length of the CDR3 is 16 residues.

This sequence joins TRBV5-6 and TRBJ2-7; 7 nucleotides agree with TRBD2. The V gene end was trimmed by 6 bases and the J gene end by 0 bases; junction bases not matched to a gene: 9. From germline, CDR1 is SGHDT and CDR2 YYEEEE. The CDR3 runs 15 residues. The CDR3, as DNA: TGTGCCAGCACCTTAGGGTGGGAGGGCTCCTACGAGCAGTACTTC. This gives the protein CASTLGWEGSYEQYF. The full variable domain, in which reference TRBV5-6 and TRBJ2-7 provide the parts outside the CDR3, is DAGVTQSPTHLIKTRGQQVTLRCSPKSGHDTVSWYQQALGQGPQFIFQYYEEEERQRGNFPDRFSGHQFPNYSSELNVNALLLGDSALYLCASTLGWEGSYEQYFGPGTRLTVT.